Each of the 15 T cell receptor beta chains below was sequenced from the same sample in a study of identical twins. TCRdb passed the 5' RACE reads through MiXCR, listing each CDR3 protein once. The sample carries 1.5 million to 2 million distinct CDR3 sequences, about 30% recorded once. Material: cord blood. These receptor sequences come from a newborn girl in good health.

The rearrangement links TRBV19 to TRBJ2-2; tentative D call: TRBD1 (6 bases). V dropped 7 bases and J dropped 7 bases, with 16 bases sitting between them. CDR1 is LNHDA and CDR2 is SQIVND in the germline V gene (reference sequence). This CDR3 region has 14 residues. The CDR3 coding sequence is TGTGCCAGTACCCCCAGGGGTGGTAACGGGGAGCTGTTTTTT. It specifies CASTPRGGNGELFF.

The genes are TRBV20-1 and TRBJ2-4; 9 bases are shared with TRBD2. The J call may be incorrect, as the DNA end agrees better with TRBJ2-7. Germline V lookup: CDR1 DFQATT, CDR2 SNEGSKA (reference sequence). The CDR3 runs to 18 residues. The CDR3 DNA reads TGCAGTGCTAGAGACGGGGTAGCGGGGGTAGGATACCACTACGAGCAGTACTTC. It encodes CSARDGVAGVGYHYEQYF.

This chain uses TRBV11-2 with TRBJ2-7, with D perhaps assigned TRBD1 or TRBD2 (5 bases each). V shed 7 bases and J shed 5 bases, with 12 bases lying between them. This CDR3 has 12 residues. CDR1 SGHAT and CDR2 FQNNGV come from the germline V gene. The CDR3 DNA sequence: TGTGCCAGCAAAATGGGGGTTAACGAGCAGTACTTC. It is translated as CASKMGVNEQYF.

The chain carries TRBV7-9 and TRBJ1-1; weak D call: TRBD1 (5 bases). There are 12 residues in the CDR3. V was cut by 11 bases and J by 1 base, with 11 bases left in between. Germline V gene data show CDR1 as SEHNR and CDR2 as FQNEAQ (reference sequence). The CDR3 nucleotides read TGTGCCTACCAACAGGCGAACACTGAAGCTTTCTTT. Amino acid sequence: CAYQQANTEAFF.

The CDR3 is CASSYRQGRDREQYF. DNA for the CDR3: TGTGCCAGCAGTTACCGTCAGGGGAGGGATCGGGAGCAGTACTTC. The rearrangement joins TRBV6-6 to TRBJ2-7; tentatively, D is TRBD2 (7 bases). The CDR3 contains 15 residues. Trimming pared 2 bases from V and 7 bases from J, leaving 18 bases between. Germline values: CDR1 MNHNY, CDR2 SVGAGI (reference sequence).

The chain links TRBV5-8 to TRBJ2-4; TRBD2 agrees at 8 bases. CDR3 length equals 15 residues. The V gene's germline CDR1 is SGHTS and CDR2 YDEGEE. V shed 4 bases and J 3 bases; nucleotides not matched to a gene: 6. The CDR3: CASSALAGIKNIQYF. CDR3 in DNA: TGTGCCAGCAGCGCTTTAGCGGGAATCAAAAACATTCAGTACTTC.

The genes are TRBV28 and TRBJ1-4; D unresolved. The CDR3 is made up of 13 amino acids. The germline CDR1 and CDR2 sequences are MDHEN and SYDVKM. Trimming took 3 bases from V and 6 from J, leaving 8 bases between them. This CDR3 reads CASSLTSYEKLFF. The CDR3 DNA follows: TGTGCCAGCAGTTTGACCAGTTATGAAAAACTGTTTTTT.

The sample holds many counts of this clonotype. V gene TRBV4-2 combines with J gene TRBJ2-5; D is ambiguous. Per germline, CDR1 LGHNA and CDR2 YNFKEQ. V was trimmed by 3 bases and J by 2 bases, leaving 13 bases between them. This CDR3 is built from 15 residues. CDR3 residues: CASSHVLSCQETQYF. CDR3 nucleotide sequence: TGTGCCAGCAGCCATGTCCTAAGTTGTCAAGAGACCCAGTACTTC.

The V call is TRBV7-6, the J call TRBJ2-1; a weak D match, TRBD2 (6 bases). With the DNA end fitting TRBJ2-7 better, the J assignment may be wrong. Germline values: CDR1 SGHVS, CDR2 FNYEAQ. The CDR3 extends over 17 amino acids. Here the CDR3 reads CASSLATSMGSYNEQYF. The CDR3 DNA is TGTGCCAGCAGCTTAGCGACTAGTATGGGCTCCTACAATGAGCAGTACTTC.

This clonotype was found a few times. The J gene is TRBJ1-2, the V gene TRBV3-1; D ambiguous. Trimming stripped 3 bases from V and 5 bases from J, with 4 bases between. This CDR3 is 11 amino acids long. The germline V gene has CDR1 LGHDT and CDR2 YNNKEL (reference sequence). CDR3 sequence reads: CASSQWYGYTF. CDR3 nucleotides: TGTGCCAGCAGCCAGTGGTATGGCTACACCTTC.

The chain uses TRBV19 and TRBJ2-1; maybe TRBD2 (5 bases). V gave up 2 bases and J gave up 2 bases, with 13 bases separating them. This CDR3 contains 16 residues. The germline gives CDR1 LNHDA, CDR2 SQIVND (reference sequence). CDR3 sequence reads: CASSIPIALTYNEQFF. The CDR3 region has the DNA TGTGCCAGTAGTATACCCATAGCGCTTACCTACAATGAGCAGTTCTTC.

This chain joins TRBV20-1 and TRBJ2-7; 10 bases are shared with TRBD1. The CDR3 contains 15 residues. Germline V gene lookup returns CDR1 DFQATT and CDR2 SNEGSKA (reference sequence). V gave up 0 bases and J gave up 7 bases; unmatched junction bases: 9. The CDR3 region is CSARESAGTGDEQYF. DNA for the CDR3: TGCAGTGCTAGAGAGAGCGCCGGGACAGGGGATGAGCAGTACTTC.

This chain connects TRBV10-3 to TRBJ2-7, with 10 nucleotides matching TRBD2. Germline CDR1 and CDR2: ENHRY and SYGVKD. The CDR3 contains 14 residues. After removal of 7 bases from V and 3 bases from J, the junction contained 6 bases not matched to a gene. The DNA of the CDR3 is TGTGCCATCACAGGGCTAGCGGGAGACTACGAGCAGTACTTC. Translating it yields CAITGLAGDYEQYF.

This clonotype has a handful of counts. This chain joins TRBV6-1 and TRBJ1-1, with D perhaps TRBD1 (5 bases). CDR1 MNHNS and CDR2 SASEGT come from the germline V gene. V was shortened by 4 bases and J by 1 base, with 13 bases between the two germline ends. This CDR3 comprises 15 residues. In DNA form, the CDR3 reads TGTGCCAGCAGTGGCCCCTCAGGGTCGAACACTGAAGCTTTCTTT. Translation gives CASSGPSGSNTEAFF.

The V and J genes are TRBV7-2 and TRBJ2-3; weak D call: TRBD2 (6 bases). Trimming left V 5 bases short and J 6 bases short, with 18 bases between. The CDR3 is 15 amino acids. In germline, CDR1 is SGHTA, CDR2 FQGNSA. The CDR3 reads CASSPLGGVWDTQYF. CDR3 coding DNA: TGTGCCAGCAGCCCCTTGGGGGGAGTTTGGGATACGCAGTATTTT. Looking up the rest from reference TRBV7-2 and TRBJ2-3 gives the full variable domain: GAGVSQSPSNKVTEKGKDVELRCDPISGHTALYWYRQSLGQGLEFLIYFQGNSAPDKSGLPSDRFSAERTGGSVSTLTIQRTQQEDSAVYLCASSPLGGVWDTQYFGPGTRLTVL.